This TCR beta chain comes out of a study of blood T cell repertoires in COVID-19. On the study more broadly: From the United States, Italy and Spain came samples of acute and convalescent COVID-19.

The V end was cut by 3 bases, the J end by 2 bases, with 9 bases between. Germline V lookup: CDR1 MNHEY, CDR2 SVGAGI. The CDR3 contains 14 residues. Enrolment of Seattle patients took place during active infection, and they were followed longitudinally. This clone appeared a few times. Per the original methods: By means of reference gene primer amplification, nucleated cell counts were estimated. Using immunoSEQ multiplex PCR, the repertoire was profiled, and TCRdb retains in-frame clones only, with some absent. That table supplies the V and J calls and clone size; D and trimming were determined from the DNA. The sample records some 130,000 clones, more than 90% being singletons.

Sequencing was carried out using peripheral blood. The chain uses TRBV6-5 and TRBJ2-3; D gene uncertain. This receptor was obtained from a man between 60 and 75 years old with COVID-19, enrolled during active disease. The CDR3 is CASSYRVPTDTQYF. CDR3 DNA sequence: TGTGCCAGCAGTTATCGGGTCCCCACAGATACGCAGTATTTT.